This note documents a single T cell receptor beta chain sequence. Its target is not known. The data were taken from a study of regulatory T cells in long-lasting Graves disease. Whole-study context: The definition of persistent Graves' disease was over 5 years of antithyroid drugs with positive TSH receptor antibodies. Study-level findings and limits: Accuracy might have suffered from few samples. Thyroid tissue went unstudied; only peripheral blood was examined. Persistent disease preferred TRBV28, TRBJ1-2 and TRBJ2-5; new disease, TRBV20-1 and TRBJ2-1.

This CDR3 is built from 13 residues. V lost 4 bases, J lost 3 bases, and 6 bases lay in between. CDR1 and CDR2 (germline): MNHEY, SVGAGI. Time point meaning: persistent/refractory GD, antithyroid drugs over 5 years with positive TRAb. Extracted PBMC RNA gave rise to the TCR library. Combining iRepertoire HTBI primers with Arm-PCR of CDR3 regions, the authors built TCR beta libraries. TCRdb called the multiplex PCR reads again in MiXCR, with one record for every CDR3 protein. The profile shows over 350,000 distinct CDR3 sequences, less than 25% of them singletons. The gene calls are TRBV6-5 and TRBJ2-2; D uncertain. This specimen was peripheral blood mononuclear cells (PBMCs), taken when the disease was refractory, from a patient treated with antithyroid drugs. This receptor was identified in a female donor with Graves disease. Here the CDR3 DNA reads TGTGCCAGCAGTTTCTGGGACACCGGGGAGCTGTTTTTT. This encodes CASSFWDTGELFF.